This T cell receptor beta chain was captured by sequencing in a study of beta chain features in type 1 diabetes (dated by TCRdb to 2016 to 2019). For context, the study as a whole: Patients and healthy donors did not differ in mean age, gender distribution, total cell number or subset yield. A total of about 100,000,000 sorted cells were examined across all samples, and RNA yield correlated strongly with the number of cells per subset. The study compared the TCRB repertoires of sorted circulating CD4+ T cell subsets in recently diagnosed type 1 diabetes patients with those in matched healthy donors. Regulatory and stem cell-like memory subsets were isolated from only 8 patients and roughly eight healthy donors, whereas naive and central memory subsets came from all 30 or so donors. Study-level results and caveats: The naive, central memory and regulatory TCRB repertoires appeared to resemble one another more closely among patients than among healthy donors. Because cDNA rather than genomic DNA was sequenced, highly expressing activated cells could have been over-represented, although no difference in activation and CD3 levels was found between groups. Shorter templates might be favored by PCR, yet because patient and control samples were amplified and corrected together, any such skew would affect both groups equally. Because small numbers of individuals were included in the HLA sub-analyses, any influence of HLA type on TCRB rearrangement was left unresolved. At VDJ recombination sites, patients with type 1 diabetes made fewer insertions and deleted more nucleotides, a pattern implying thymic rearrangement abnormalities. A moderate but significant shortening of TCRB CDR3 length was observed in type 1 diabetes patients in all four CD4+ subsets.

From each donor, a single peripheral blood sample of about 100 mL on average was drawn into heparinised tubes. A BD FACSAria II and a panel including CD45RO, CCR7, CD25, CD127, CD95 and CD27 were used to sort naive, central memory, regulatory and stem cell-like memory CD4+ T cells. All sorted populations exceeded 95% purity. PBMCs were isolated right away by Lymphoprep density gradient centrifugation and were stained directly, without culture. Samples were stained and sorted in pairs, with one healthy donor and one patient per experiment, so that batch effects were minimized. This clone was detected only a few times. Its antigen has not been determined. There are no base qualities to consult, and no much larger clone falls within one base. The entire isolated RNA was reverse transcribed using the High Capacity cDNA Reverse Transcription Kit, and thus expressed TCRB transcripts were sequenced. Deep immunoSEQ sequencing was applied to naive, central memory and regulatory T cell samples, giving an average of roughly 3.3 million total reads per sample. After sorted cells were lysed in RLT buffer, RNA was extracted with DNase-treated RNeasy Micro or Mini kits, with the choice depending on cell number. Each cell subset was processed on its own to prevent cross-contamination, while patient and healthy donor samples were processed together. The immunoSEQ multiplex PCR was used to amplify TCRB sequences from cDNA, generating 87-bp fragments that spanned the CDR3 region. Amplicons were sequenced on the Illumina HiSeq platform. In the source study's methods: Synthetic template baselines were used to correct PCR bias computationally, reads within Hamming distance 2 were collapsed, and singletons that could not be merged were discarded. Reads were aligned to IMGT to assign V, D and J genes, CDR3 length, and insertions or deletions at six rearrangement sites. Within each subset, clonotype counts were normalized to the number of sorted cells before true diversity and Gini coefficients were calculated with the tcR R package. The overlap coefficient, calculated on TCRB nucleotide sequences, was used to quantify repertoire sharing. As a proxy for the pre-selection repertoire, out-of-frame TCRB sequences from naive cells were analyzed. The table was pulled from immuneACCESS by TCRdb, which kept in-frame rearrangements only. Such tables lose some clones; where checked, under half of the loss comes from unresolved V genes, and the rest has no known cause. Clone size and V and J calls were adopted from that table, with D and trimming inferred from the DNA. The sample table shows roughly 450,000 clones, and more than 11% are seen once. Jointly, the top ten make up 0.03% to 0.04% of the sample.

CDR1 and CDR2, per the germline V gene, are SGDLS and YYNGEE. V and J are truncated by 3 bases and 0 bases respectively, leaving an intervening sequence of 12 bases. Including the terminal cysteine and phenylalanine, the CDR3 comprises 16 residues. Only the CDR3 DNA is retained, 48 bases long and in frame from the first base. What was sequenced was naive CD4+ T cells from blood. The cell subset or site tag for this specimen amounts to: true naive CD4+ T cells. The rearranged segments are TRBV9 and TRBJ2-2; the D segment cannot be called with confidence. This receptor was taken from a young man in good health. The DNA is as follows: TGTGCCAGCAGCGCAACAAGCTCCTCGAACACCGGGGAGCTGTTTTTT. It translates as CASSATSSSNTGELFF.